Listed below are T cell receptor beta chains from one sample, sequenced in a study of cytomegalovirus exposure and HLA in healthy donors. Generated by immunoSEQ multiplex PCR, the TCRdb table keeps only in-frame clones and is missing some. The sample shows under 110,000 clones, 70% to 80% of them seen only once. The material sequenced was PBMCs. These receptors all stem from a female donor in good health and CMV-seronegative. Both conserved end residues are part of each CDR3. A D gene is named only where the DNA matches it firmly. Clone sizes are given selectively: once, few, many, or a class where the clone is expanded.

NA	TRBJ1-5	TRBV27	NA	TGTGCCAGCAGGATGAGTTCGCGGAGGGAGCCCCAGCATTTT	CASRMSSRREPQHF
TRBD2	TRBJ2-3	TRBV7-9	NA	TGTGCCAGCAGCCCAAAAACCGGACTAGCGGGGTTATATTTT	CASSPKTGLAGLYF
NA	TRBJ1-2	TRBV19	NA	TGTGCCAGTAGTACCTGGGAGCCTAACTATGGCTACACCTTC	CASSTWEPNYGYTF
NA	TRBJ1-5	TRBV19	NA	TGTGCCAGTAGTATAGATAAGGGAGCTGAGCCCCAGCATTTT	CASSIDKGAEPQHF
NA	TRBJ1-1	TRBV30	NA	TGTGCCTGGAGTGTAGGATGGGGAGGAACTGAAGCTTTCTTT	CAWSVGWGGTEAFF
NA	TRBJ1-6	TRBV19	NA	TGTGCCAGTAGTATGTCCCAATTTAATTCACCCCTCCACTTT	CASSMSQFNSPLHF
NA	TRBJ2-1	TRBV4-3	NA	TGCGCCAGCAGCCTAAGGCGCCAAGACGGCGGGGTCCGAGTCCGGAATGAGCAGTTCTTC	CASSLRRQDGGVRVRNEQFF
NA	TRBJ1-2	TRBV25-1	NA	TGTGCCAGCAGTGGAAACAGCTATGGCTACACCTTC	CASSGNSYGYTF
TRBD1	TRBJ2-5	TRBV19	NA	TGTGCCAGTAGTATTTTTGGGACAGTCGAAAGGGAGACCCAGTACTTC	CASSIFGTVERETQYF
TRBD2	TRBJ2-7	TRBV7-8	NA	TGTGCCAGCAGGTTAGCGGGAGCCCCCCACGAGCAGTACTTC	CASRLAGAPHEQYF
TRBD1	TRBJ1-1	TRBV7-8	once	TGTGCCAGCAGCTCTGAACAGGGGGCGAGTAACACTGAAGCTTTCTTT	CASSSEQGASNTEAFF
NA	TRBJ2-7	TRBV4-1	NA	TGCGCCAGCAGCCAAGATCTGCGGTCCCAAGAGCAGTACTTC	CASSQDLRSQEQYF
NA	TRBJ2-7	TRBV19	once	TGTGCCAGTAGTATAAGTACCGTGACAGGGAGGCCCTACGAGCAGTACTTC	CASSISTVTGRPYEQYF
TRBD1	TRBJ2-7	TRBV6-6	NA	TGTGCCACCACGGGACAGGTCTACGAGCAGTACTTC	CATTGQVYEQYF
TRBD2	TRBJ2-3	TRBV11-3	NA	TGTGCCAGCAATAGCGGGAGAGGCACAGATACGCAGTATTTT	CASNSGRGTDTQYF
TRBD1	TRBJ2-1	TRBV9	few	TGTGCCAGCAGCGTAGGACAGGGGGAGGTCAATGAGCAGTTCTTC	CASSVGQGEVNEQFF
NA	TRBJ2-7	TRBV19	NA	TGTGCCAGTACGAGAGGTCGGGGTTACGAGCAGTACTTC	CASTRGRGYEQYF
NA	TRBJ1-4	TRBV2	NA	TGTGCCAGCAGTGAGGGCCGGGTAGGGGTTGGTTTGGGTGAAAAACTGTTTTTT	CASSEGRVGVGLGEKLFF
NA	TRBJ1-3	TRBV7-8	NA	TGTGCCAGCAGCCTGGGGGGGGGCACCATATATTTT	CASSLGGGTIYF
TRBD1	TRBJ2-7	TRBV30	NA	TGTGCCTGGGAGGGACAGGGCGGGCTTTCGGAGCAGTACTTC	CAWEGQGGLSEQYF
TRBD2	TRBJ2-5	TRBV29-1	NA	TGCAGCGGTAAAGCGGGAGGGCCGGAGACCCAGTACTTC	CSGKAGGPETQYF
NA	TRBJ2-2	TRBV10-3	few	TGTGCCATCAGTGGGGGCGGGATAGGAACCGGGGAGCTGTTTTTT	CAISGGGIGTGELFF
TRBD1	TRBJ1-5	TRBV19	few	TGTGCCAGTAGTCCCACAGGGGTAAATCAGCCCCAGCATTTT	CASSPTGVNQPQHF
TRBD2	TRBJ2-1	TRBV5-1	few	TGCGCCAGCAGCGGGCTAGCGGGAGGAGTCAATGAGCAGTTCTTC	CASSGLAGGVNEQFF
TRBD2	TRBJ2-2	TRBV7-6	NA	TGTGCCAGCAGCCCGGGACTAGCGGGACACCCAAACACCGGGGAGCTGTTTTTT	CASSPGLAGHPNTGELFF
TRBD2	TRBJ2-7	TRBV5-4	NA	TGTGCCAGCAGCCCGGGGCTAGCGGATTACGAGCAGTACTTC	CASSPGLADYEQYF